Listed here are 2 T cell receptor beta chains from one sample, sequenced in a study of blood T cells in healthy people across ages. Through a sample-barcoded 5' primer and a J-beta primer mix, a second PCR was run for roughly 6 to 11 cycles. TCRdb fed the 5' RACE reads into MiXCR, producing one record per CDR3 protein. The data hold roughly 800,000 distinct CDR3 sequences, with more than 20% observed a single time. The sample also formed part of further work on T cells of mothers and their children.

Sequencing used blood. All receptors come from a boy aged 5-17 years in good health.

This clonotype turned up a few times. The chain carries TRBV6-5 and TRBJ2-1; either TRBD1 or TRBD2 may supply D (5 bases each). There are 14 residues in the CDR3. Trimming removed 7 bases from V and 4 bases from J, with 14 bases in between. Per the germline V gene, CDR1 is MNHEY and CDR2 is SVGAGI. Written as DNA, the CDR3 is TGTGCCAGCACTCCCGACGGGGCTTACAATGAGCAGTTCTTC. Encoded protein: CASTPDGAYNEQFF.

This clonotype has more than one count but fewer than ten. The chain joins TRBV7-3 to TRBJ2-3, with a tentative D call TRBD2 (5 bases). V was clipped by 2 bases and J by 2 bases, with 14 bases between them. The CDR3 runs to 16 residues. Germline V gives CDR1 SGHTA, CDR2 FQGTGA. CDR3 protein: CASSLGLRTNTDTQYF. The CDR3 region has the DNA TGTGCCAGCAGCTTAGGACTCCGTACAAACACAGATACGCAGTATTTT.